This T cell receptor (beta chain) was identified during a study of T cell responses to AZD1222 COVID-19 vaccine. General observations from the study: Baseline antibody screening turned up just six seropositive AZD1222 recipients. Repertoire sampling was restricted to post-peak T cell response timepoints.

Assay used: immunoSEQ multiplex PCR; TCRdb lists only in-frame clones, some missing. The profile covers 95,000 to 100,000 clones, with around 84% appearing a single time and over 1.2% taken by the ten largest. As for this clone: Its target is not known. At one boundary the junction diverges from the germline segment, which might be a read error.

CDR3 size: 16 residues. The germline V gene encodes CDR1 LGHDT and CDR2 YNNKEL (reference sequence). The gene calls are TRBV3-1 (or the pseudogene TRBV3-2) and TRBJ2-1; tentative D call: TRBD2 (5 bases). The sequence was obtained from an adult in good health. The input for sequencing was peripheral blood, taken on day 0 of AZD1222 vaccination. CDR3 amino acids: CASSQDPIASYNEQFF. The CDR3 nucleotides are TGTGCCAGCAGCCAAGATCCGATAGCGTCCTATAATGAGCAGTTCTTC.